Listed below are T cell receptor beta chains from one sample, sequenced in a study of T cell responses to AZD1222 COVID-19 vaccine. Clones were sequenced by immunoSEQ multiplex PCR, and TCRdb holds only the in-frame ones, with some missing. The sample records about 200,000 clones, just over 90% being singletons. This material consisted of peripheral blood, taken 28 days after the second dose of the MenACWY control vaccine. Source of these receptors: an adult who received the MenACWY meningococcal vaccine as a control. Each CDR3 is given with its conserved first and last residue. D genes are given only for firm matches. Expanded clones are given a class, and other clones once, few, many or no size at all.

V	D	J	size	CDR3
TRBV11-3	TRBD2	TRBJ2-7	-	CASSSRGGVIQVQYF
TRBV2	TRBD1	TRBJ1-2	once	CASRLQGVANYGYTF
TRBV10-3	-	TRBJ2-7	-	CATEGGGQGSSYEQYF
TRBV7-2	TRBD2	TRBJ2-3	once	CASSRQTGGTDTQYF
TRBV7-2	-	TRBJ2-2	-	CASSFALQNTGELFF
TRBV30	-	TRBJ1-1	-	CAWRGSENTEAFF
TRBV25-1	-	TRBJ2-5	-	CASSGSPQETQYF
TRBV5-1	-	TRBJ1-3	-	CASSLGQRIHLGNTIYF
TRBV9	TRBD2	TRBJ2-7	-	CASSFGTSAYEQYF
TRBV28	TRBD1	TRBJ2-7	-	CASSPRGQGRYEQYF
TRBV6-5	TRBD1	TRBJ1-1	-	CASADREGTEAFF
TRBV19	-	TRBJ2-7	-	CASARQVSYEQYF
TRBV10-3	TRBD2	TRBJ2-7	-	CAIQGGRSYEQYF
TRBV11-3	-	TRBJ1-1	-	CASSLGGGNTEAFF
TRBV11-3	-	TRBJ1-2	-	CASSLEAEVPNYGYTF
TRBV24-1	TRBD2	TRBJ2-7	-	CATSDAGGGSEQYF
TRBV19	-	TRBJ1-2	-	CASERNYGYTF
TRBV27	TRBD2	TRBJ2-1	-	CASSLSSGVREQFF
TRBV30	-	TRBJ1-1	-	CAWRSRGNTEAFF
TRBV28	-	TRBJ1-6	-	CASSGTSGQRASYNSPLHF
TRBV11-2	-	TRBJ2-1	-	CASSPAGRAHEQFF
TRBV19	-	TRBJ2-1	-	CASSIDGLANEQFF
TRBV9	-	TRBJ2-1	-	CASSVWREVGEQFF
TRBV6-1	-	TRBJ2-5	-	CASSEVWGPEETQYF
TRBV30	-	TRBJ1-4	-	CAWNRGDEKLFF
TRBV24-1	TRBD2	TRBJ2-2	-	CATSDPSGRITGELFF
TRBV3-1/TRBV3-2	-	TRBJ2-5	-	CASSPPLGGETQYF
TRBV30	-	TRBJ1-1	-	CAWSGFTEAFF
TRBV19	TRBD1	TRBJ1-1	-	CASSIMRTGGTEAFF
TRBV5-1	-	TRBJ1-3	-	CASSLVGYTGNTIYF
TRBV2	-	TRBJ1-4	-	CASSEGLGEKLFF
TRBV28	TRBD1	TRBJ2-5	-	CASRTDRGRGGPQYF
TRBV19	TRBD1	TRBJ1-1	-	CASSARDRGPEAFF
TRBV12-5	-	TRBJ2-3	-	CASGLGNTDTQYF
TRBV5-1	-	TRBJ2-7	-	CASSLDGTGSYEQYF
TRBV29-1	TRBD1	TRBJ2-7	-	CSVEWTGAGYEQYF
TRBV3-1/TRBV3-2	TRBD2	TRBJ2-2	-	CASSQGLAANTGELFF